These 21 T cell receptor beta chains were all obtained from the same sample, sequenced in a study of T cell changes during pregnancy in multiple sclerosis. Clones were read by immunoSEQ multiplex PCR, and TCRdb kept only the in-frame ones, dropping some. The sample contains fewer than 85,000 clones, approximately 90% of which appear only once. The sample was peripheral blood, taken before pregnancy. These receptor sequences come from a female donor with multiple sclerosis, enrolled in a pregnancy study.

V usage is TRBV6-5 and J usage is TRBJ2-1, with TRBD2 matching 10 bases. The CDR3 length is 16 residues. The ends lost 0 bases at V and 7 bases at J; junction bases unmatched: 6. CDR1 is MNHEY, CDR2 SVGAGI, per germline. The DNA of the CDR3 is TGTGCCAGCAGTTACTCGATTCTAGCGGGGGCAAATGAGCAGTTCTTC. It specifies CASSYSILAGANEQFF.

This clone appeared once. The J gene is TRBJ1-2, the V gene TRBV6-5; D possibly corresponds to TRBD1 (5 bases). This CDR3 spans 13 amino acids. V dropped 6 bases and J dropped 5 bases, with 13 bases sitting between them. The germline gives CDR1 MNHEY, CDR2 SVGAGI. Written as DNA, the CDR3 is TGTGCCAGCAGATGGGGCCGGTTTTATGGCTACACCTTC. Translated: CASRWGRFYGYTF.

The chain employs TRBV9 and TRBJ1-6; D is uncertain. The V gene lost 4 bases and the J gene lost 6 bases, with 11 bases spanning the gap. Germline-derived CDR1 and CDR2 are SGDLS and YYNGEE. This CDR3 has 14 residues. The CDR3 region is CASSPTRGNSPLHF. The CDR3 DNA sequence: TGTGCCAGCAGCCCCACGCGGGGTAATTCACCCCTCCACTTT.

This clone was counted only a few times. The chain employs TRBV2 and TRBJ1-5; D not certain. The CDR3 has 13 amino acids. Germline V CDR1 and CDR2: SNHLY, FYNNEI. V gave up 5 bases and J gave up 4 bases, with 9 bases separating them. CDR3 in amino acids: CASSMRGNQPQHF. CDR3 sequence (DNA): TGTGCCAGCAGTATGCGGGGTAATCAGCCCCAGCATTTT.

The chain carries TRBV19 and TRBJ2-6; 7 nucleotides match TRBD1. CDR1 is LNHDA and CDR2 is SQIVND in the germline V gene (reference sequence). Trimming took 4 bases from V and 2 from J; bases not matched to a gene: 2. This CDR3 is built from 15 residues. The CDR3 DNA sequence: TGTGCCAGTAGTACCACAGGGGCTGGGGCCAACGTCCTGACTTTC. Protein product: CASSTTGAGANVLTF.

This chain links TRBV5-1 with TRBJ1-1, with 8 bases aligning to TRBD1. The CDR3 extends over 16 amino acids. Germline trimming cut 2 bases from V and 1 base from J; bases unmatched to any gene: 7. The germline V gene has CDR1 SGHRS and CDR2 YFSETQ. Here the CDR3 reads CASSLRQGRRNTEAFF. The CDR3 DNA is TGCGCCAGCAGCTTAAGACAGGGGCGGCGGAACACTGAAGCTTTCTTT.

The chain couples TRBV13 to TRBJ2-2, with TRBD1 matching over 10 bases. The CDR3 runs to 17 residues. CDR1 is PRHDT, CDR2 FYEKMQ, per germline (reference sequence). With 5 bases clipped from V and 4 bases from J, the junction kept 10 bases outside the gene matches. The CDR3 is CASSPKGDRGSTGELFF. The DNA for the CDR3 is TGTGCCAGCAGCCCAAAGGGGGACAGGGGATCCACCGGGGAGCTGTTTTTT.

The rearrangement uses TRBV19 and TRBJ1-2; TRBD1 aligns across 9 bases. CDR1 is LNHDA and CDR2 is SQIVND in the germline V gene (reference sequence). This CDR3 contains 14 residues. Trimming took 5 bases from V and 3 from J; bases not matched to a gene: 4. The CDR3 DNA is TGTGCCAGTAGTCGGACAGGGGACGACTATGGCTACACCTTC. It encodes CASSRTGDDYGYTF. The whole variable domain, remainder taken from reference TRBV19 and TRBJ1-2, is DGGITQSPKYLFRKEGQNVTLSCEQNLNHDAMYWYRQDPGQGLRLIYYSQIVNDFQKGDIAEGYSVSREKKESFPLTVTSAQKNPTAFYLCASSRTGDDYGYTFGSGTRLTVV.

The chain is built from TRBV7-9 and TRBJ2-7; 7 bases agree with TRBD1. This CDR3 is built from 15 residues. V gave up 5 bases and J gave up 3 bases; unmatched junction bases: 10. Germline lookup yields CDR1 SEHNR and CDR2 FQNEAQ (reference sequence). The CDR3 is CASSGWDRGYYEQYF. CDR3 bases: TGTGCCAGCAGCGGGTGGGACAGAGGGTACTACGAGCAGTACTTC.

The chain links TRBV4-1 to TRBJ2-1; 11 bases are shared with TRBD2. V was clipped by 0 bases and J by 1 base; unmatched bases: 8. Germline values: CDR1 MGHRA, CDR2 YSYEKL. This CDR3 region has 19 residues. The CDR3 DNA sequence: TGCGCCAGCAGCCAAGATAGCGCTAGCGGGGGGCTATCCTACAATGAGCAGTTCTTC. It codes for CASSQDSASGGLSYNEQFF.

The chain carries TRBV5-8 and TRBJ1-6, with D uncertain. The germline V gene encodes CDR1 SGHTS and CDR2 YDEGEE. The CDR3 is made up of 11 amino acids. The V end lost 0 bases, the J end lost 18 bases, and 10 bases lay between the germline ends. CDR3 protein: CASSLGAVPHF. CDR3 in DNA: TGTGCCAGCAGCTTGGGGGCAGTCCCCCACTTT.

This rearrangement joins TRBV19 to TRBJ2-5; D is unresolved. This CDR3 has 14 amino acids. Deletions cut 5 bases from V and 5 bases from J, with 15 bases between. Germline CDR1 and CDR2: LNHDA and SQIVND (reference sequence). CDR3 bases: TGTGCCAGTAGTCCGCAGGCCCTTTTCGAGACCCAGTACTTC. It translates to CASSPQALFETQYF.

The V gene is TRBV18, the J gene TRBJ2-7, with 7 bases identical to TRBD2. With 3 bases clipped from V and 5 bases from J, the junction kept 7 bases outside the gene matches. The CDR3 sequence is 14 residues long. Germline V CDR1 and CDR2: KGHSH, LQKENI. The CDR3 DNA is TGTGCCAGCTCACCCGGGGGGAAGGACAACGAGCAGTACTTC. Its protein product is CASSPGGKDNEQYF. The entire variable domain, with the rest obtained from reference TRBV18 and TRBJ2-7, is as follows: NAGVMQNPRHLVRRRGQEARLRCSPMKGHSHVYWYRQLPEEGLKFMVYLQKENIIDESGMPKERFSAEFPKEGPSILRIQQVVRGDSAAYFCASSPGGKDNEQYFGPGTRLTVT.

DNA of the CDR3: TGCGCCAGCAGCCAAACCTGGGCCAATGAGCAGTTCTTC. This sequence encodes CASSQTWANEQFF. This chain connects TRBV4-3 to TRBJ2-1; D uncertain. Germline assignment: CDR1 LGHNA and CDR2 YSLEER. The V end lost 2 bases, the J end lost 6 bases, and 8 bases lay between the germline ends. CDR3 length equals 13 residues.

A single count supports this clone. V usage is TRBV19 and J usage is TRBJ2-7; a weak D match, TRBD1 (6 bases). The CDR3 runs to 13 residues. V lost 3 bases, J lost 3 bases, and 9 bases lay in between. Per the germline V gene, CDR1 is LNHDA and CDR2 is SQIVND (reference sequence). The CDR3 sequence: CASSISGDYEQYF. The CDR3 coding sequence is TGTGCCAGTAGTATCTCAGGGGACTACGAGCAGTACTTC.

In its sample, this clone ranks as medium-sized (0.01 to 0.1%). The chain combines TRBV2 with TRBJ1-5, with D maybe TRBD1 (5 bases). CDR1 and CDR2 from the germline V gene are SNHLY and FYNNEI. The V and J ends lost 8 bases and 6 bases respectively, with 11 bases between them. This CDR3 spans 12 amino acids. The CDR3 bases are TGTGCCAGCGATGGAGGGACTCAGCCCCAGCATTTT. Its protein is CASDGGTQPQHF.

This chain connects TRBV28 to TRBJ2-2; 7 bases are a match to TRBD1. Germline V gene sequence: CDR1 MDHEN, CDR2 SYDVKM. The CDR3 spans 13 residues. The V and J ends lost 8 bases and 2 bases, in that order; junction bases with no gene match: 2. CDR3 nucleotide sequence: TGTGCCAGCGAGGGGGCTAACACCGGGGAGCTGTTTTTT. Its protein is CASEGANTGELFF.

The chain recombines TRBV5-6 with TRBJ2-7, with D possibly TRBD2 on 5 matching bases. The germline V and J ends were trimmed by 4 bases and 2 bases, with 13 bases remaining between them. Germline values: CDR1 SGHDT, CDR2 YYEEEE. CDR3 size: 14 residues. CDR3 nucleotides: TGTGCCAGCAGCATGACCGGGAATGCCTACGAGCAGTACTTC. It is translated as CASSMTGNAYEQYF.

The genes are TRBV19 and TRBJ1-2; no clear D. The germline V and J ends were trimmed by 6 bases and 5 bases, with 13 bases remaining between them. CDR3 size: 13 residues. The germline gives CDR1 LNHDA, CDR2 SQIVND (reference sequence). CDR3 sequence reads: CASSPGESYGYTF. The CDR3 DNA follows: TGTGCCAGTAGCCCCGGTGAATCATATGGCTACACCTTC.

CDR3: CSGQGDDEQYF. The DNA for the CDR3 is TGCAGTGGACAGGGTGACGACGAGCAGTACTTC. The chain recombines TRBV20-1 with TRBJ2-7; 7 positions match TRBD1. This CDR3 has 11 amino acids. Germline V gene data show CDR1 as DFQATT and CDR2 as SNEGSKA (reference sequence). Unmatched junction bases numbered 5, after V lost 7 bases and J lost 5 bases.

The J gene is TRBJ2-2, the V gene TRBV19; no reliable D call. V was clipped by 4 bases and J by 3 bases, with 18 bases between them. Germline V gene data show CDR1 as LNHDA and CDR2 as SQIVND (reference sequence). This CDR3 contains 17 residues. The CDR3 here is CASSTRLVLGDTGELFF. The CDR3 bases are TGTGCCAGTAGTACCCGTTTGGTCCTGGGCGACACCGGGGAGCTGTTTTTT. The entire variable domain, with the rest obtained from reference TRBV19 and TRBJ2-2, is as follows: DGGITQSPKYLFRKEGQNVTLSCEQNLNHDAMYWYRQDPGQGLRLIYYSQIVNDFQKGDIAEGYSVSREKKESFPLTVTSAQKNPTAFYLCASSTRLVLGDTGELFFGEGSRLTVL.